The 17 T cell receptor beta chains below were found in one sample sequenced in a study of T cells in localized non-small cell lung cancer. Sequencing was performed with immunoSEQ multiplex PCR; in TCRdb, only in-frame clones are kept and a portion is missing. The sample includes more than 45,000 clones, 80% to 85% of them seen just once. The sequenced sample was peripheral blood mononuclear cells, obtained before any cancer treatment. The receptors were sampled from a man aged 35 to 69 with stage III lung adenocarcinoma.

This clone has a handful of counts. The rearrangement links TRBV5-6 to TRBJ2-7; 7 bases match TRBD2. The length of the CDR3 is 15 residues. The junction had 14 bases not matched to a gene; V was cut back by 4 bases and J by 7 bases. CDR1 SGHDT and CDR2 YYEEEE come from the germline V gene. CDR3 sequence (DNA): TGTGCCAGCAGCCCCGGGGGGAGCCCCTTAGGGGAGCAGTACTTC. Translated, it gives CASSPGGSPLGEQYF.

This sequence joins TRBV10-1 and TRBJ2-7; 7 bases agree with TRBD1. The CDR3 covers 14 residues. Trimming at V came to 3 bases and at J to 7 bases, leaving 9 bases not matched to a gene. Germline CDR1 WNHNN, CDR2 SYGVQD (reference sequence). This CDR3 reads CASSDKGAVREQYF. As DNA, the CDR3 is TGCGCCAGCAGTGATAAGGGGGCCGTGAGGGAGCAGTACTTC.

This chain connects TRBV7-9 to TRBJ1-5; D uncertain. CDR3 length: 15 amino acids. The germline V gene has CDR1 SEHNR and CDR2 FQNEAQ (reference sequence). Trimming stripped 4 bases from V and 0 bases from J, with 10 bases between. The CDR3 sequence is CASSSPGFSNQPQHF. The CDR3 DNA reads TGTGCCAGCAGCTCACCGGGATTTAGCAATCAGCCCCAGCATTTT.

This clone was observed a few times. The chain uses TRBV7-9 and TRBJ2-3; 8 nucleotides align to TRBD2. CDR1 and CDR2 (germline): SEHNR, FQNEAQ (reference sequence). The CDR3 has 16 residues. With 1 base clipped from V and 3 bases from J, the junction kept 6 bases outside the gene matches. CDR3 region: CASSLERGLSTDTQYF. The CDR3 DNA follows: TGTGCCAGCAGCTTAGAGCGGGGGCTATCGACAGATACGCAGTATTTT.

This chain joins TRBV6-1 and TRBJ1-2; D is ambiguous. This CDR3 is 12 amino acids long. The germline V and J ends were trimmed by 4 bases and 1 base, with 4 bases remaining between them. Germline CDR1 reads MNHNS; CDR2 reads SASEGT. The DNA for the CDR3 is TGTGCCAGCAGTGGCAATAACTATGGCTACACCTTC. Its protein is CASSGNNYGYTF.

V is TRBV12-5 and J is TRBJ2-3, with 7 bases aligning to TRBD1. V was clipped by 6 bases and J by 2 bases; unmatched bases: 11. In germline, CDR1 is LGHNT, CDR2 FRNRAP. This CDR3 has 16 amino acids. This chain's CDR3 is CASGRGPGQITDTQYF. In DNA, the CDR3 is TGTGCTAGTGGCCGGGGCCCGGGACAGATCACAGATACGCAGTATTTT.

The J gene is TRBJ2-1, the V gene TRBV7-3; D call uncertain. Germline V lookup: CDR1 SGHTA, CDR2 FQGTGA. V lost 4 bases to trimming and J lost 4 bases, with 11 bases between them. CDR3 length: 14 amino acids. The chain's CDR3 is CASSSGYTYNEQFF. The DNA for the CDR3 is TGTGCCAGCAGCTCGGGCTATACATACAATGAGCAGTTCTTC.

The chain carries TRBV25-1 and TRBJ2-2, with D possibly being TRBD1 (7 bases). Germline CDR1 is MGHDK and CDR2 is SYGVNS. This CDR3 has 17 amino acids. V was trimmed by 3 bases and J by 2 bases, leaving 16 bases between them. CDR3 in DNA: TGTGCCAGCAGTGATTGGAGGGCAGGGGGAAACACCGGGGAGCTGTTTTTT. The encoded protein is CASSDWRAGGNTGELFF. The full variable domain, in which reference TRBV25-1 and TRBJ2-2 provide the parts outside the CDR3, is EADIYQTPRYLVIGTGKKITLECSQTMGHDKMYWYQQDPGMELHLIHYSYGVNSTEKGDLSSESTVSRIRTEHFPLTLESARPSHTSQYLCASSDWRAGGNTGELFFGEGSRLTVL.

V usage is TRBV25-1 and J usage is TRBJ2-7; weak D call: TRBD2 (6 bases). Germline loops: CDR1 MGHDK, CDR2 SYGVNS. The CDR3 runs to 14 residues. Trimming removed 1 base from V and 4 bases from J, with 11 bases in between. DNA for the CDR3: TGTGCCAGCAGTGAATTGGAGGGGACGTACGAGCAGTACTTC. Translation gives CASSELEGTYEQYF.

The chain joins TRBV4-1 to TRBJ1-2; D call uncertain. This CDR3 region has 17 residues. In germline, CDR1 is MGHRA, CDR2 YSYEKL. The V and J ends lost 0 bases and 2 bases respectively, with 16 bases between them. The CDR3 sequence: CASSQDPRGGPNYGYTF. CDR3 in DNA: TGCGCCAGCAGCCAAGACCCCCGGGGAGGTCCAAACTATGGCTACACCTTC.

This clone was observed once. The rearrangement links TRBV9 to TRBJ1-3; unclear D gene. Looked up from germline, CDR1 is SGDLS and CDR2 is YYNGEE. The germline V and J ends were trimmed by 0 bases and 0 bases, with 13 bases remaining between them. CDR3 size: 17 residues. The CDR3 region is CASSVAGRPFSGNTIYF. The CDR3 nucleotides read TGTGCCAGCAGCGTAGCTGGCAGGCCATTCTCTGGAAACACCATATATTTT. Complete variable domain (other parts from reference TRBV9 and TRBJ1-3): DSGVTQTPKHLITATGQRVTLRCSPRSGDLSVYWYQQSLDQGLQFLIQYYNGEERAKGNILERFSAQQFPDLHSELNLSSLELGDSALYFCASSVAGRPFSGNTIYFGEGSWLTVV.

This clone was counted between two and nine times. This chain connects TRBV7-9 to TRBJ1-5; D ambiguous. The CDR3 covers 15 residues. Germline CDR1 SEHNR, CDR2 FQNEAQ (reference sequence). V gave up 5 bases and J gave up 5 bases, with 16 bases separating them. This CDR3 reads CASSPSQVRDQPQHF. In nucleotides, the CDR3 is TGTGCCAGCAGCCCTTCCCAGGTCCGCGATCAGCCCCAGCATTTT.

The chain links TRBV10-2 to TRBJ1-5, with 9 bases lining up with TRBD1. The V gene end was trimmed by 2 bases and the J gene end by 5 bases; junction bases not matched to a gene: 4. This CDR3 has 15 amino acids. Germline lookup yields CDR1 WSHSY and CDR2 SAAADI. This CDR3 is CASSEPRTGDQPQHF. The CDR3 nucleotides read TGCGCCAGCAGTGAGCCGCGGACAGGGGATCAGCCCCAGCATTTT.

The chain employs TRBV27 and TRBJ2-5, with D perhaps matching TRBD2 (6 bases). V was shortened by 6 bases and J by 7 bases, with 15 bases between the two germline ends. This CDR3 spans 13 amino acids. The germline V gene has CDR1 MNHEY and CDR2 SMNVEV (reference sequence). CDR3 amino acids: CASRPTSGGTQYF. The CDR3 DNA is TGTGCCAGCAGGCCGACTAGTGGCGGGACCCAGTACTTC.

The CDR3 coding sequence is TGTGCCAGCAGCAAGGACACAAGCACAGATACGCAGTATTTT. Translated, it gives CASSKDTSTDTQYF. The chain uses TRBV2 and TRBJ2-3; the D gene is possibly TRBD1 (5 bases). The germline CDR1 and CDR2 sequences are SNHLY and FYNNEI. This CDR3 is 14 amino acids long. Trimming shortened V by 6 bases and J by 0 bases, and 10 bases separated the two germline ends.

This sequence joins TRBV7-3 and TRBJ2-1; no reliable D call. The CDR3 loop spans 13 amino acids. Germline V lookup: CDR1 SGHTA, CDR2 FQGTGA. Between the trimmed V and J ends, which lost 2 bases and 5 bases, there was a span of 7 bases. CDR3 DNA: TGTGCCAGCAGCTTATCCCAGGACAATGAGCAGTTCTTC. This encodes CASSLSQDNEQFF. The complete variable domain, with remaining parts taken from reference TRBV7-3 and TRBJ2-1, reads GAGVSQTPSNKVTEKGKYVELRCDPISGHTALYWYRQSLGQGPEFLIYFQGTGAADDSGLPNDRFFAVRPEGSVSTLKIQRTERGDSAVYLCASSLSQDNEQFFGPGTRLTVL.

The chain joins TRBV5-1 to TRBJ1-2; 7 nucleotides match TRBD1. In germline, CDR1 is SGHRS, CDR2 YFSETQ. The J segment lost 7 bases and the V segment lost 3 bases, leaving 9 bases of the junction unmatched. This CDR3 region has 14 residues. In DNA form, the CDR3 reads TGCGCCAGCAGCTCCGACGGGACAGCGGCTGGCTACACCTTC. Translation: CASSSDGTAAGYTF.